This T cell receptor (beta chain) was found in a study of molecular identifiers for immune sequencing clone quantification. Trimming at V came to 6 bases and at J to 5 bases, leaving 9 bases not matched to a gene. CDR1 is DFQATT, CDR2 SNEGSKA, per germline (reference sequence). This CDR3 region has 15 residues. This clonotype has ten or more counts. MiXCR was run by TCRdb on the PCR reads, yielding one entry per CDR3 protein. In the table there are fewer than 350,000 distinct CDR3 sequences, roughly a quarter of which are singletons. The sample taken for sequencing was naive CD8+ T cells from blood, with Jurkat cell RNA spiked in. Documented subset: FACS-sorted CD8+CD4-CCR7+CD45RA+ naive T cells. The TCR was taken from a human donor in good health. Some libraries in this study had Jurkat cell RNA spiked in. The chain couples TRBV20-1 to TRBJ2-3, with 12 bases aligning to TRBD1. The CDR3 nucleotides read TGCAGTGCCTACCCCGGGACAGGGGGCGTAGATACGCAGTATTTT. This translates into CSAYPGTGGVDTQYF.